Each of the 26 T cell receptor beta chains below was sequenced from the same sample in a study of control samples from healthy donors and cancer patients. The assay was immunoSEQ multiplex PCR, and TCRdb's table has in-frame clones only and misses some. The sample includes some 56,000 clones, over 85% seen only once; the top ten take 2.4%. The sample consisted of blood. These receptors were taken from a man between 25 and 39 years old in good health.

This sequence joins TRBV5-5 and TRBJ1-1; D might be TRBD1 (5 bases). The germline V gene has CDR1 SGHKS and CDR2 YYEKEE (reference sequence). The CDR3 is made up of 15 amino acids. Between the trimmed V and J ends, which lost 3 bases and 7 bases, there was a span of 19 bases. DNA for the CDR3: TGTGCCAGCAGCTGGGGTCTAGGGACGCAGAATGAAGCTTTCTTT. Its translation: CASSWGLGTQNEAFF.

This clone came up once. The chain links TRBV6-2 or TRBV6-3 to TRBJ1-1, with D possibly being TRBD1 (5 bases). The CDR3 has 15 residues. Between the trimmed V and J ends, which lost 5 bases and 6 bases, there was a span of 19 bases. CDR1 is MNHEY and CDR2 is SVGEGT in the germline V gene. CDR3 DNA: TGTGCCAGCAGTGCACGGACAACAGTCTCCGCTGAAGCTTTCTTT. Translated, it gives CASSARTTVSAEAFF.

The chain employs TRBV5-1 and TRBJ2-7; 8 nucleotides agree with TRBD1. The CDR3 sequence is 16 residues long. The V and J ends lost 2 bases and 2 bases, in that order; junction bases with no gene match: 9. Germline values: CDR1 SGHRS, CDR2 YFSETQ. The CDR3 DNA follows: TGCGCCAGCAGCTTAGACCCCGGACAGGGCACCTACGAGCAGTACTTC. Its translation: CASSLDPGQGTYEQYF.

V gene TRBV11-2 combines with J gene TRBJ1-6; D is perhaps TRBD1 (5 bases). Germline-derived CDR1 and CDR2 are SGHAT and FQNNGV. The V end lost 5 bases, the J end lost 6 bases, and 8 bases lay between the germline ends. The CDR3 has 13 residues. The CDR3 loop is CASSPQGNSPLHF. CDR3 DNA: TGTGCCAGCAGCCCCCAGGGTAATTCACCCCTCCACTTT.

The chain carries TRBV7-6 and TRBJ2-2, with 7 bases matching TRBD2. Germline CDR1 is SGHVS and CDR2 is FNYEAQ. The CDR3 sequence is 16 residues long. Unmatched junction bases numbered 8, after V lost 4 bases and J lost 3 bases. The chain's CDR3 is CASSSRTLADTGELFF. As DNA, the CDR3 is TGTGCCAGCAGCTCCAGGACGCTAGCGGACACCGGGGAGCTGTTTTTT.

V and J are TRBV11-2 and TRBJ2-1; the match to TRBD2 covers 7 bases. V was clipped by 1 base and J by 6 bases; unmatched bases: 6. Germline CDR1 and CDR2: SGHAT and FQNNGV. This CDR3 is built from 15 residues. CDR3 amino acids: CASSLGRELANEQFF. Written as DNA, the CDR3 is TGTGCCAGCAGCTTAGGGCGGGAGCTGGCCAATGAGCAGTTCTTC. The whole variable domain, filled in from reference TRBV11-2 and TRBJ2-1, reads EAGVAQSPRYKIIEKRQSVAFWCNPISGHATLYWYQQILGQGPKLLIQFQNNGVVDDSQLPKDRFSAERLKGVDSTLKIQPAKLEDSAVYLCASSLGRELANEQFFGPGTRLTVL.

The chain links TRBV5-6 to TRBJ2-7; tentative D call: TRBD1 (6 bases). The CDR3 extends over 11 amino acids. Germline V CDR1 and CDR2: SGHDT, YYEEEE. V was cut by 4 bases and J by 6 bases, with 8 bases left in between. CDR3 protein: CASSLDSEQYF. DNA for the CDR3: TGTGCCAGCAGCCTGGACAGCGAGCAGTACTTC. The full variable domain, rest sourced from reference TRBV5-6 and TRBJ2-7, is DAGVTQSPTHLIKTRGQQVTLRCSPKSGHDTVSWYQQALGQGPQFIFQYYEEEERQRGNFPDRFSGHQFPNYSSELNVNALLLGDSALYLCASSLDSEQYFGPGTRLTVT.

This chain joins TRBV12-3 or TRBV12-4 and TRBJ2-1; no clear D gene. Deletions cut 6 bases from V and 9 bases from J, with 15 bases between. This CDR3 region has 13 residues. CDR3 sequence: CASRVEGIVEQFF. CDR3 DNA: TGTGCCAGCAGGGTCGAAGGGATTGTTGAGCAGTTCTTC.

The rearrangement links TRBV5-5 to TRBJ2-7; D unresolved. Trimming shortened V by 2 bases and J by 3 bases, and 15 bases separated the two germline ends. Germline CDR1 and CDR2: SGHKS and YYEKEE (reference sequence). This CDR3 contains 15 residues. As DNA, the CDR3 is TGTGCCAGCAGCTTAGAAGCTCCCCGACACTACGAGCAGTACTTC. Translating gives CASSLEAPRHYEQYF.

CDR3 in amino acids: CASSLTWTSPTSGYTF. The CDR3 region has the DNA TGTGCCAGCAGTTTAACATGGACGTCGCCTACTTCTGGCTACACCTTC. The genes are TRBV27 and TRBJ1-2, with D hard to call. CDR1 and CDR2 (germline): MNHEY, SMNVEV (reference sequence). Trimming cost V 2 bases and J 7 bases, with 20 bases left between them. The CDR3 has 16 amino acids.

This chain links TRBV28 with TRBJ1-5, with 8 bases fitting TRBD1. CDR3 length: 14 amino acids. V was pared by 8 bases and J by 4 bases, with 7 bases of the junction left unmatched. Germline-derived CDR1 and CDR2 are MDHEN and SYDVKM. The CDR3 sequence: CASAGQGENQPQHF. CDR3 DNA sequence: TGTGCCAGCGCTGGACAGGGAGAAAATCAGCCCCAGCATTTT.

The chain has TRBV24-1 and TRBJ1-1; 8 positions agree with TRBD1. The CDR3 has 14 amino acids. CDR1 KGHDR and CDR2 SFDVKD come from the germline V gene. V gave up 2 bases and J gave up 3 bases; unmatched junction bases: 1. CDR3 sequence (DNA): TGTGCCACCAGTGATTCGACAGGGGACACTGAAGCTTTCTTT. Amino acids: CATSDSTGDTEAFF.

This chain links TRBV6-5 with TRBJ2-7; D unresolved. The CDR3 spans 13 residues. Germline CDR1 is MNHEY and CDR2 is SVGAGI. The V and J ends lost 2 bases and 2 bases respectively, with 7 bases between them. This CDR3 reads CASSYPGTYEQYF. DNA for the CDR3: TGTGCCAGCAGTTACCCAGGAACCTACGAGCAGTACTTC.

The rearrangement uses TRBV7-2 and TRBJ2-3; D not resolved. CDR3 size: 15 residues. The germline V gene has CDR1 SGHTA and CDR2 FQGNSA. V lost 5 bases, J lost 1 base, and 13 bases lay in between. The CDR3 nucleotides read TGTGCCAGCAGCCCCTACTACCAGGGCACAGATACGCAGTATTTT. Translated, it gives CASSPYYQGTDTQYF.

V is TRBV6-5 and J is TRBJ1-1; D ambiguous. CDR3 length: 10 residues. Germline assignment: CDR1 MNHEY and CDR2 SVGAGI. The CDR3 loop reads CAAGLTEAFF. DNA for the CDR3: TGTGCGGCCGGCCTCACTGAAGCTTTCTTT.

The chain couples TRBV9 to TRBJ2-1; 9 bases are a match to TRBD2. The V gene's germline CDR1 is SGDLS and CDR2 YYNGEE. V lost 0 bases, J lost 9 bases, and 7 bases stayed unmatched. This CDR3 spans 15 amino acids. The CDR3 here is CASSVEVAGAIEQFF. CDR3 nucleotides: TGTGCCAGCAGCGTAGAAGTAGCGGGAGCTATTGAGCAGTTCTTC.

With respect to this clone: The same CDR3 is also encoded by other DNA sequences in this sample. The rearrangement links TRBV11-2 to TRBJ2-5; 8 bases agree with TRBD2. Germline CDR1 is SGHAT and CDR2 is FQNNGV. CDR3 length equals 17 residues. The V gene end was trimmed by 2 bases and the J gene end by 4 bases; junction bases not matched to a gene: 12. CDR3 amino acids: CASSLRAGGGGGETQYF. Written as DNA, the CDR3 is TGTGCCAGCAGCTTACGGGCCGGGGGGGGAGGCGGAGAGACCCAGTACTTC.

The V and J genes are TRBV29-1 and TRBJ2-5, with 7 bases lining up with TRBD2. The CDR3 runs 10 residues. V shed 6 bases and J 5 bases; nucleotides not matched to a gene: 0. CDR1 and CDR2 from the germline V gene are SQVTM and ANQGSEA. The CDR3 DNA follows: TGCAGCGTGGGGGGGGAGACCCAGTACTTC. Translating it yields CSVGGETQYF.

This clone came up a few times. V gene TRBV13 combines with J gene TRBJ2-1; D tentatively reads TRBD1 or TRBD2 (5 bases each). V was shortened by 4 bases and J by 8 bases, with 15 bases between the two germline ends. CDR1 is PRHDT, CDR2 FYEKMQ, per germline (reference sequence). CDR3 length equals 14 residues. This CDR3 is CASSSGTTDHEQFF. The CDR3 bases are TGTGCCAGCAGCTCCGGGACGACCGACCATGAGCAGTTCTTC.

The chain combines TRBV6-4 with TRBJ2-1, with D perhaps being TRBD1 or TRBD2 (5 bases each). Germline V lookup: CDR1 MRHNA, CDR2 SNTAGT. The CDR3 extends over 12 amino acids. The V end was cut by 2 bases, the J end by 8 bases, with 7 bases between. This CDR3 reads CASSDGGHEQFF. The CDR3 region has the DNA TGTGCCAGCAGTGACGGGGGTCATGAGCAGTTCTTC.

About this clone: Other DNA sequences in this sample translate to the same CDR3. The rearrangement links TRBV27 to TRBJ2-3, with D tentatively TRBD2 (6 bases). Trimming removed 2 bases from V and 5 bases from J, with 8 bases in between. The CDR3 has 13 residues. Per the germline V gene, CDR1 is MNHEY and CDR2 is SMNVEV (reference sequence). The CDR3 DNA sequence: TGTGCCAGCAGTTTAGGGGGGTTAGATACGCAGTATTTT. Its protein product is CASSLGGLDTQYF.

The CDR3 region has the DNA TGTGCCAGCAGTTCTACGGGGGGACTGTACAATGAGCAGTTCTTC. It specifies CASSSTGGLYNEQFF. The V gene is TRBV6-2 or TRBV6-3, the J gene TRBJ2-1; 7 positions agree with TRBD2. J gave up 4 bases and V 4 bases, and 7 bases lay outside the gene matches. Germline loops: CDR1 MNHEY, CDR2 SVGEGT. This CDR3 region has 15 residues.

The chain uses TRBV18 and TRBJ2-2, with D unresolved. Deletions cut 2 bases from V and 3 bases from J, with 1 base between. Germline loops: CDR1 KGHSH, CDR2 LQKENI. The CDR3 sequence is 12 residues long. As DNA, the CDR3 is TGTGCCAGCTCACCAGACACCGGGGAGCTGTTTTTT. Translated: CASSPDTGELFF.

CDR3 nucleotide sequence: TGTGCCATCAGTGAGGACTCCTATAATTCACCCCTCCACTTT. Translated: CAISEDSYNSPLHF. The gene calls are TRBV10-3 and TRBJ1-6; D remains unclear. The germline V gene encodes CDR1 ENHRY and CDR2 SYGVKD. This CDR3 has 14 amino acids. Trimming shortened V by 2 bases and J by 0 bases, and 2 bases separated the two germline ends.

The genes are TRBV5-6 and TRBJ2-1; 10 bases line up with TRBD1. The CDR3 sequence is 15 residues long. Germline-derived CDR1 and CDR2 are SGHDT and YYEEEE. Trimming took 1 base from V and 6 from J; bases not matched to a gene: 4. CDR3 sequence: CASSLTGTGVNEQFF. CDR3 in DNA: TGTGCCAGCAGCTTGACAGGGACAGGGGTCAATGAGCAGTTCTTC.

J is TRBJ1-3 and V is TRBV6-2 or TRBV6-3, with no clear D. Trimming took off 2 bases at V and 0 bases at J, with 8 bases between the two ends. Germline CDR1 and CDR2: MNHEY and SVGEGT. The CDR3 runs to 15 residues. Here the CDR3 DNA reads TGTGCCAGCAGTTACCCTCGACTCTCTGGAAACACCATATATTTT. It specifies CASSYPRLSGNTIYF.